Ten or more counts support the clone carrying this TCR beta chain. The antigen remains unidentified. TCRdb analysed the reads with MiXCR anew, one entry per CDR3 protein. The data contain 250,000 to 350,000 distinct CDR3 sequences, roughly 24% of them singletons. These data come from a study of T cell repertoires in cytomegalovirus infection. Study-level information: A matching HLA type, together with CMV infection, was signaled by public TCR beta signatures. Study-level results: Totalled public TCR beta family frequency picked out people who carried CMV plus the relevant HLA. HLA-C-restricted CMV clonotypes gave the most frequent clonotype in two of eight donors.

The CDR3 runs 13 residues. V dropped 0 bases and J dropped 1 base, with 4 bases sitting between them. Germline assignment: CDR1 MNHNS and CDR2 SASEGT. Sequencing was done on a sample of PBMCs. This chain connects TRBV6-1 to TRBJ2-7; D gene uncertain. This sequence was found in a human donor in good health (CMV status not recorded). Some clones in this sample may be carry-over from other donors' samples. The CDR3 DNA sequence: TGTGCCAGCAGTGAAGCGCAGTCCTACGAGCAGTACTTC. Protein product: CASSEAQSYEQYF.